This T cell receptor (beta chain) originates from a study of T-cell memory formation after mild COVID-19. At the level of the study: TCR clusters showed largely donor specificity.

The CDR3 runs 16 residues. V lost 4 bases and J lost 0, with 14 bases in between. Using constant-segment primers, 5'RACE produced TCR alpha and TCR beta cDNA libraries carrying sample barcodes and UMIs. TCRdb re-called the 5' RACE reads through MiXCR, storing one row per CDR3 protein. This sample has roughly 350,000 distinct CDR3 sequences; around 28% occur once, and the top ten carry around an eighth. General study findings and limits: Later expanders leaned CD4+, whereas clones that contracted between day 15 and 85 were balanced CD4/CD8. Most CD4+ clones that shrank were in CM and EM, while CD8+ ones turned up in EMRA.

This clonotype was observed a handful of times. Its target is not known. Material: PBMCs or a T cell subset sorted from them (not recorded which). The source of this sequence is an adult woman who had mild COVID-19 (a few samples of this study predate the infection). Cell type and time point are not known. The V and J genes are TRBV12-3 or TRBV12-4 and TRBJ2-3; TRBD2 is a possible D gene (5 bases). CDR3 bases: TGTGCCAGCAGTTCTGCGGGCGGACCTAGCACAGATACGCAGTATTTT. Protein sequence: CASSSAGGPSTDTQYF.